These T cell receptor beta chains were read from a single sample in a study of CD8 T cells in ankylosing spondylitis. TCRdb itself ran the 5' RACE reads through MiXCR, one entry per CDR3 protein. This table holds about 39,000 distinct CDR3 sequences, 10% found once. The sequenced sample was blood, either unsorted or a sorted T cell fraction (not recorded which). The receptor source for this set is a male donor with ankylosing spondylitis or in good health (not recorded which). CDR3s include the opening cysteine and the closing phenylalanine or tryptophan. The D gene is left open where the match is weak. Only part of the rows carry a size: once, few, many, or a class if the clone is expanded.

v_gene	j_gene	d_gene	abundance	CDR3nt	CDR3aa
TRBV7-9	TRBJ2-7	-	many	TGTGCCAGCAGCCAACTAGCTACGACCTCCTACGAGCAGTACTTC	CASSQLATTSYEQYF
TRBV5-1	TRBJ2-6	-	many	TGCGCCAGCAGCTTGAGTGGCAGCTCTGGGGCCAACGTCCTGACTTTC	CASSLSGSSGANVLTF
TRBV10-1	TRBJ2-7	-	once	TGCGCCAGCAGTGAGTTTAAAACTACAGGCGAGCAGTACTTC	CASSEFKTTGEQYF
TRBV12-3/TRBV12-4	TRBJ1-6	-	-	TGTGCCAGCAGTTTGACAGACAATTCACCCCTCCACTTT	CASSLTDNSPLHF
TRBV4-1	TRBJ2-3	-	-	TGCGCCAGCAGCCCCGGTCCGGGAGCCACAGATACGCAGTATTTT	CASSPGPGATDTQYF
TRBV21-1	TRBJ2-7	-	many	TGTGCCAGCACCGAAGCGACCTCCTACGAGCAGTACTTC	CASTEATSYEQYF
TRBV12-3/TRBV12-4	TRBJ2-7	TRBD2	many	TGTGCCAGCAGTGTGGGTGGGCTAGCGGGAGGCGGCGAGCAGTACTTC	CASSVGGLAGGGEQYF
TRBV5-1	TRBJ1-1	-	many	TGCGCCAGCAGCTTCGGGAAGGAGAACACTGAAGCTTTCTTT	CASSFGKENTEAFF
TRBV12-3/TRBV12-4	TRBJ1-4	-	many	TGTGCCAGCAGTCCCTTGGCGGGGAGTAATGAAAAACTGTTTTTT	CASSPLAGSNEKLFF
TRBV12-5	TRBJ1-1	TRBD1	many	TGTGCTAGTGGTACCCGGACAGGCCGCACCAAAGCTTTCTTT	CASGTRTGRTKAFF
TRBV5-1	TRBJ2-3	-	many	TGCGCCAGCAGCTTGGGTGACAGCACAGATACGCAGTATTTT	CASSLGDSTDTQYF
TRBV5-1	TRBJ2-6	TRBD1	many	TGCGCCAGCAGCATAAGGACAGGCAGCTCTGGGGCCAACGTCCTGACTTTC	CASSIRTGSSGANVLTF
TRBV6-1	TRBJ2-2	TRBD2	many	TGTGCCAGCAGCCCTTGGGCCCGAGTGGCGGGAGGGCCCCTCGGGGAGCTGTTTTTT	CASSPWARVAGGPLGELFF
TRBV15	TRBJ2-7	-	many	TGTGCCACCAGCAGAGATTTAGGGCCCTGCGAGCAGTACTTC	CATSRDLGPCEQYF
TRBV6-1	TRBJ2-7	TRBD2	-	TGTGCCAGCAGTGAACCGACTAGCGGAACCTACGAGCAGTACTTC	CASSEPTSGTYEQYF
TRBV5-1	TRBJ2-1	-	many	TGCGCCAGCAGCTCTCGGACAGAGTCTAATGAGCAGTTCTTC	CASSSRTESNEQFF
TRBV5-1	TRBJ2-7	TRBD2	many	TGCGCCAGCAGCTTACTAGCGGGAGGGCCCTCGTCGTGCGAGCAGTACTTC	CASSLLAGGPSSCEQYF
TRBV12-3/TRBV12-4	TRBJ2-7	-	many	TGTGCCAGCAGGCAGGACTCCTACGAGCAGTACTTC	CASRQDSYEQYF
TRBV27	TRBJ1-2	TRBD1	-	TGTGCCAGCAGTTGGTATGGGACAGGGGACGGCTACACCTTC	CASSWYGTGDGYTF
TRBV20-1	TRBJ2-7	-	many	TGCAGTGCTAGAGATGGGCAGGAGCCCTACGAGCAGTACTTC	CSARDGQEPYEQYF
TRBV14	TRBJ2-1	-	few	TGTGCCAGCAGCCCTTCAAGCGCCGAGCAGTTCTTC	CASSPSSAEQFF
TRBV9	TRBJ2-2	-	many	TGTGCCAGCAGCGCGGGGACTCAGCTCTTCGGGGAGCTGTTTTTT	CASSAGTQLFGELFF
TRBV12-3/TRBV12-4	TRBJ2-4	-	many	TGTGCCAGCAGTTCCTACGGGTTACAGGTCGAGGGTCTAGCCAAAAACATTCAGTACTTC	CASSSYGLQVEGLAKNIQYF
TRBV7-2	TRBJ2-7	TRBD2	many	TGTGCCAGCAGCTTAGGAGGGACTAGCGCTTACGAGCAGTACTTC	CASSLGGTSAYEQYF
TRBV5-1	TRBJ1-5	TRBD1	many	TGCGCCAGCAGCCCGGGACAGATCAATCAGCCCCAGCATTTT	CASSPGQINQPQHF
TRBV9	TRBJ1-6	TRBD1	many	TGTGCCAGCAGCGCCCGACCGGACAGGATTATCTCACCCCTCCACTTT	CASSARPDRIISPLHF
TRBV15	TRBJ1-5	-	many	TGTGCCACCAGCAGAGATAAGACAGGACTAAGCAATCAGCCCCAGCATTTT	CATSRDKTGLSNQPQHF
TRBV5-6	TRBJ2-1	TRBD2	many	TGTGCCAGCAGCGGAGGACTAGCGGGAGGGCCGGGGGTCTTC	CASSGGLAGGPGVF
TRBV20-1	TRBJ2-6	TRBD1	many	TGCAGTGCTATCGGGACAGTGACCTCTGGGGCCAACGTCCTGACTTTC	CSAIGTVTSGANVLTF
TRBV4-2	TRBJ2-3	-	many	TGTGCCAGCAGCCAAGTGTCGAACGACCGCACAGATACGCAGTATTTT	CASSQVSNDRTDTQYF
TRBV3-1	TRBJ2-2	-	many	TGTGCCAGCAGCCAAGACACGGGCGGGGAGCTGTTTTTT	CASSQDTGGELFF
TRBV10-1	TRBJ2-3	TRBD1	many	TGCGCCAGCGGAGAAGGACAGGGCACAGATACGCAGTATTTT	CASGEGQGTDTQYF
TRBV3-1	TRBJ2-5	-	many	TGTGCCAGCAGCCAAGGTCCAGGGCGGCCTGGAGGCTCGATCAGGGAGACCCAGTACTTC	CASSQGPGRPGGSIRETQYF
TRBV5-6	TRBJ2-1	-	many	TGTGCCAGCAGCTTGATCGGTTATGAGCAGTTCTTC	CASSLIGYEQFF
TRBV7-8	TRBJ1-1	TRBD1	many	TGTGCCAGCAGCTTAGGGGCCGGGACAGTGAACACTGAAGCTTTCTTT	CASSLGAGTVNTEAFF
TRBV7-2	TRBJ2-7	-	many	TGTGCCAGCAGCGCCGGACAGATCTACGAGCAGTACTTC	CASSAGQIYEQYF
TRBV18	TRBJ2-7	TRBD1	many	TGTGCCAGCTCAGAACCTCCGGGACAGTCCTACGAGCAGTACTTC	CASSEPPGQSYEQYF
TRBV25-1	TRBJ1-2	-	many	TGTGCCAGCTCCTTTAACTATGGCTACACCTTC	CASSFNYGYTF
TRBV5-1	TRBJ2-7	-	many	TGCGCCAGCAGCTTGGCGGGTTTTGGGCACGAGCAGTACTTC	CASSLAGFGHEQYF
TRBV29-1	TRBJ2-1	-	-	TGCAGCGTTGCCCTAAATCACAATGAGCAGTTCTTC	CSVALNHNEQFF
TRBV29-1	TRBJ2-5	-	many	TGCAGCGTTGTCGGCGGGGTCTTTGGAGAGACCCAGTACTTC	CSVVGGVFGETQYF
TRBV6-6	TRBJ2-7	-	-	TGTGCCAGCAGTTTCACGATCTACGAGCAGTACTTC	CASSFTIYEQYF
TRBV19	TRBJ1-1	-	few	TGTGCCAGTAGAACCTCCTGGGGGGGGAACACTGAAGCTTTCTTT	CASRTSWGGNTEAFF
TRBV20-1	TRBJ2-4	TRBD2	many	TGCAGTGCACACGGGACTAGCGGGGGCATGAAGGACATTCAGTACTTC	CSAHGTSGGMKDIQYF
TRBV5-1	TRBJ2-1	-	many	TGCGCCAGCAGCTTGTTGGAGGTCAGAGCAAATGAGCAGTTCTTC	CASSLLEVRANEQFF
TRBV13	TRBJ2-7	TRBD2	many	TGTGCCAGCAGCTTAGCGGGGGGGAGCTACGAGCAGTACTTC	CASSLAGGSYEQYF
TRBV6-2/TRBV6-3	TRBJ2-3	TRBD2	medium-sized	TGTGCCAGCAGGAGGACTAGCGGAGAGGGTACGCAGTATTTT	CASRRTSGEGTQYF
TRBV20-1	TRBJ2-5	-	-	TGCAGTGCGGGAACCGGGACCCGGGCGGAGACCCAGTACTTC	CSAGTGTRAETQYF
TRBV27	TRBJ2-7	TRBD1	many	TGTGCCAGCAGTCGGACAGGGGCCCCCTACGAGCAGTACTTC	CASSRTGAPYEQYF
TRBV20-1	TRBJ1-5	-	-	TGCAGTGCTAGAGACCGGACCCTCGGGGGCAATCAGCCCCAGCATTTT	CSARDRTLGGNQPQHF
TRBV10-3	TRBJ2-7	-	many	TGTGCCATCAGTGAAGTTAGGTGGGGACCCTACGAGCAGTACTTC	CAISEVRWGPYEQYF
TRBV14	TRBJ2-7	-	many	TGTGCCAGCAGCCAAGGGAGAGCCTACGAGCAGTACTTC	CASSQGRAYEQYF
TRBV5-1	TRBJ1-2	-	many	TGCGCCAGCAGCTTGGCCCCGACGGCAAACTATGGCTACACCTTC	CASSLAPTANYGYTF
TRBV7-9	TRBJ2-3	-	many	TGTGCCAGCAGATCTGACAGGTCGCGAACAGATACGCAGTATTTT	CASRSDRSRTDTQYF
TRBV28	TRBJ2-5	TRBD2	many	TGTGCCAGCAGTTCCCTTGGCGGGAGGAGAGAGACCCAGTACTTC	CASSSLGGRRETQYF